These 2 T cell receptor beta chains share one sample of origin, sequenced in a study of T cells in Graves' hyperthyroidism and ophthalmopathy. Amplification yielded TCR beta CDR3 regions, with RNA transcripts as the source. Primed by the HTBI set, a first-round RT-PCR was run on the TCR CDR3. TCRdb used MiXCR to reprocess the multiplex PCR reads, holding one entry per CDR3 protein. The table records a few hundred thousand distinct CDR3 sequences, 13% to 15% of them present only once. The material sequenced was blood. These receptor sequences come from a woman aged 50 to 65 with Graves' hyperthyroidism that later progressed to Graves' ophthalmopathy.

This rearrangement joins TRBV4-1 to TRBJ2-6; a possible D gene is TRBD2 (5 bases). Trimming pared 3 bases from V and 1 base from J, leaving 16 bases between. This CDR3 is 18 amino acids long. CDR1 and CDR2 from the germline V gene are MGHRA and YSYEKL. CDR3 protein: CASSHPSRGRSGANVLTF. The CDR3 region has the DNA TGCGCCAGCAGCCACCCAAGCCGGGGAAGGTCTGGGGCCAACGTCCTGACTTTC.

This clonotype showed up many times. This rearrangement joins TRBV18 to TRBJ2-1, with 7 nucleotides matching TRBD2. After removal of 0 bases from V and 6 bases from J, the junction contained 5 bases not matched to a gene. CDR1 and CDR2 (germline): KGHSH, LQKENI. This CDR3 has 15 residues. In nucleotides, the CDR3 is TGTGCCAGCTCACCACCATCCCTAGCGGCCAATGAGCAGTTCTTC. It yields the protein CASSPPSLAANEQFF.